This TCR beta chain was found in a study of T cells after yellow fever vaccination. The V gene lost 0 bases and the J gene lost 0 bases, with 6 bases spanning the gap. Germline V gene data show CDR1 as SGDLS and CDR2 as YYNGEE. The CDR3 loop spans 15 amino acids. TCRdb reprocessed the 5' RACE reads with MiXCR, giving one entry per CDR3 protein. Of about 580,000 distinct CDR3 sequences listed, around a sixth are singletons. The sample in question was PBMCs, obtained around 5 days after the first yellow fever vaccination. This clonotype was obtained from a man younger than 35 who received the YFV17D yellow fever vaccine. The V and J genes are TRBV9 and TRBJ1-4; D not certain. In DNA form, the CDR3 reads TGTGCCAGCAGCGTAGGGGTGACAACTAATGAAAAACTGTTTTTT. Its translation is CASSVGVTTNEKLFF.